Listed below are T cell receptor beta chains from one sample, sequenced in a study of graft-versus-host responses after intestinal transplantation. This table comes from immunoSEQ multiplex PCR, and its TCRdb copy is limited to in-frame clones, with some not included. This table has tens of thousands of clones, approximately 90% appearing once. The source material was PBMCs, sampled roughly 120 days after intestinal transplantation. These receptors were collected from a human patient who received an intestinal transplant, so some T cells may come from the graft donor. The CDR3 runs from the conserved cysteine through the conserved F or W. Size values are once, few and many counts, or a class for expanded clones, and some rows have none.

V gene: TRBV27; J gene: TRBJ2-7; clone size: -; CDR3 protein: CASSSRLAGGPRNEQYF
V gene: TRBV6-1; J gene: TRBJ1-2; clone size: -; CDR3 protein: CASSPQGANYGYTF
V gene: TRBV27; J gene: TRBJ2-7; clone size: -; CDR3 protein: CASSFRGQGYEQYF
V gene: TRBV4-1; J gene: TRBJ2-7; clone size: -; CDR3 protein: CASSHLTPTYEQYF
V gene: TRBV30; J gene: TRBJ1-2; clone size: once; CDR3 protein: CAWDRRGKGYGYTF
V gene: TRBV7-2; J gene: TRBJ2-1; clone size: -; CDR3 protein: CASSEGIAGGFYNEQFF
V gene: TRBV5-4; J gene: TRBJ2-5; clone size: -; CDR3 protein: CASSLTGQGIRQETQYF
V gene: TRBV6-5; J gene: TRBJ2-1; clone size: -; CDR3 protein: CASRPSGNSYNEQFF
V gene: TRBV11-2; J gene: TRBJ2-3; clone size: -; CDR3 protein: CASSLDLTDTQYF
V gene: TRBV19; J gene: TRBJ1-5; clone size: -; CDR3 protein: CASSRPDRSPQHF
V gene: TRBV5-4; J gene: TRBJ2-5; clone size: -; CDR3 protein: CASSFGSAGGRGETQYF
V gene: TRBV7-9; J gene: TRBJ2-7; clone size: -; CDR3 protein: CASSSGQGLNEQYF
V gene: TRBV7-6; J gene: TRBJ2-3; clone size: -; CDR3 protein: CASSGLAAPDTQYF
V gene: TRBV7-9; J gene: TRBJ2-7; clone size: -; CDR3 protein: CASSAGTESSYEQYF
V gene: TRBV5-8; J gene: TRBJ2-7; clone size: -; CDR3 protein: CASSLGTAFGEQYF
V gene: TRBV6-1; J gene: TRBJ1-2; clone size: -; CDR3 protein: CASSEVGAQGYGYTF
V gene: TRBV7-9; J gene: TRBJ1-1; clone size: -; CDR3 protein: CASSLGTYGEAFF
V gene: TRBV7-8; J gene: TRBJ2-7; clone size: once; CDR3 protein: CASSNIGDRGTRVGQYF
V gene: TRBV5-1; J gene: TRBJ2-3; clone size: -; CDR3 protein: CASSLEGRLSTDTQYF
V gene: TRBV30; J gene: TRBJ1-2; clone size: -; CDR3 protein: CAWSGGNYGYTF
V gene: TRBV7-9; J gene: TRBJ1-2; clone size: -; CDR3 protein: CASSLGTGHYGYTF
V gene: TRBV5-1; J gene: TRBJ2-1; clone size: -; CDR3 protein: CASGLAGDSYNEQFF
V gene: TRBV4-2; J gene: TRBJ2-5; clone size: -; CDR3 protein: CASSQVRNGIGETQYF
V gene: TRBV28; J gene: TRBJ2-7; clone size: -; CDR3 protein: CASSLSGTLIYEQYF
V gene: TRBV28; J gene: TRBJ2-7; clone size: -; CDR3 protein: CASSLGLYEQYF
V gene: TRBV28; J gene: TRBJ2-5; clone size: -; CDR3 protein: CASSLVTEETQYF
V gene: TRBV28; J gene: TRBJ1-2; clone size: -; CDR3 protein: CASSEARFYGYTF
V gene: TRBV21-1; J gene: TRBJ2-7; clone size: -; CDR3 protein: CASSNRKDRDRPVPYEQYF
V gene: TRBV7-3; J gene: TRBJ2-1; clone size: -; CDR3 protein: CASSLELAVHSYNEQFF
V gene: TRBV19; J gene: TRBJ2-1; clone size: -; CDR3 protein: CASRGAGGPYNEQFF
V gene: TRBV19; J gene: TRBJ1-4; clone size: -; CDR3 protein: CASSIGQTTNEKLFF
V gene: TRBV5-1; J gene: TRBJ2-3; clone size: -; CDR3 protein: CASSLEVAGATDTQYF
V gene: TRBV19; J gene: TRBJ2-1; clone size: -; CDR3 protein: CASRREGLNEQFF
V gene: TRBV27; J gene: TRBJ1-6; clone size: -; CDR3 protein: CASSSLGANSPLHF
V gene: TRBV18; J gene: TRBJ1-1; clone size: -; CDR3 protein: CASSPQGNTEAFF
V gene: TRBV28; J gene: TRBJ2-3; clone size: -; CDR3 protein: CASSYPSLAGDPDTQYF
V gene: TRBV9; J gene: TRBJ2-3; clone size: -; CDR3 protein: CASRSRGSRTDTQYF
V gene: TRBV2; J gene: TRBJ1-1; clone size: -; CDR3 protein: CASSEPVAGVDEAFF
V gene: TRBV9; J gene: TRBJ2-5; clone size: -; CDR3 protein: CASSSGTSVNGWAQETQYF
V gene: TRBV14; J gene: TRBJ1-2; clone size: -; CDR3 protein: CASSQVALGGYTF